These 9 T cell receptor beta chains originate from one sample sequenced in a study of blood T cell repertoires in COVID-19. Profiling relied on immunoSEQ multiplex PCR, and the TCRdb table lists in-frame clones only, not all of them. The repertoire holds about 250,000 clones, approximately 83% seen once, with 3% to 4.5% in the top ten. The material sequenced was PBMCs or T cells enriched from blood (not recorded which). These receptors were collected from a woman in her forties who had been exposed to COVID-19.

The CDR3 bases are TGTGCCAGCACCCCGGGACAGGTTTCTGGAAACACCATATATTTT. Translating gives CASTPGQVSGNTIYF. This sequence joins TRBV25-1 and TRBJ1-3, with 8 bases that match TRBD1. With 7 bases clipped from V and 1 base from J, the junction kept 6 bases outside the gene matches. There are 15 residues in the CDR3. CDR1 is MGHDK and CDR2 is SYGVNS in the germline V gene.

The rearrangement uses TRBV5-6 and TRBJ1-2; D ambiguous. Between the trimmed V and J ends, which lost 1 base and 4 bases, there was a span of 17 bases. Per germline, CDR1 SGHDT and CDR2 YYEEEE. CDR3 size: 16 residues. CDR3 nucleotide sequence: TGTGCCAGCAGCTTGACTGGACGGCTGCGGGGCTATGGCTACACCTTC. Its translation: CASSLTGRLRGYGYTF.

The chain recombines TRBV30 with TRBJ2-7, with D possibly being TRBD1 (6 bases). CDR1 and CDR2 from the germline V gene are GTSNPN and SVGIG (reference sequence). The CDR3 has 14 amino acids. Deletions cut 4 bases from V and 1 base from J, with 14 bases between. The CDR3 is CAWIPGGLSYEQYF. CDR3 DNA: TGTGCCTGGATCCCTGGGGGCCTTTCCTACGAGCAGTACTTC.

This chain links TRBV9 with TRBJ1-2; D uncertain. Trimming cost V 1 base and J 0 bases, with 4 bases left between them. Germline V gene lookup returns CDR1 SGDLS and CDR2 YYNGEE. The CDR3 spans 13 residues. The CDR3 DNA is TGTGCCAGCAGCGTAATCGCTAACTATGGCTACACCTTC. It yields the protein CASSVIANYGYTF.

This clone was recorded once. The rearrangement joins TRBV7-2 to TRBJ1-2; 8 bases match TRBD1. V trimming: 1 base; J trimming: 8 bases; junction bases outside the gene matches: 18. This CDR3 spans 18 amino acids. CDR1 is SGHTA, CDR2 FQGNSA, per germline. Written as DNA, the CDR3 is TGTGCCAGCAGCTTAGGATTTCTCGGACAGGGCTCTCCCGAGGGCTACACCTTC. Translated, it gives CASSLGFLGQGSPEGYTF.

The chain is built from TRBV19 and TRBJ2-1, with TRBD1 as a possible D gene (5 bases). This CDR3 has 15 amino acids. Deletions cut 0 bases from V and 10 bases from J, with 16 bases between. The germline gives CDR1 LNHDA, CDR2 SQIVND (reference sequence). CDR3 residues: CASSIDQGRAWEQFF. The CDR3 region has the DNA TGTGCCAGTAGTATAGATCAGGGCAGGGCTTGGGAGCAGTTCTTC.

This chain connects TRBV19 to TRBJ2-2, with a weak D call TRBD2 (5 bases). Trimming pared 5 bases from V and 5 bases from J, leaving 15 bases between. Germline lookup yields CDR1 LNHDA and CDR2 SQIVND (reference sequence). The CDR3 consists of 15 residues. CDR3 loop: CASSFRLRRTGELFF. The CDR3 nucleotides are TGTGCCAGTAGTTTTAGACTAAGACGGACCGGGGAGCTGTTTTTT.

This rearrangement joins TRBV7-2 to TRBJ2-7; tentatively, D is TRBD2 (5 bases). The CDR3 is made up of 13 amino acids. Germline lookup yields CDR1 SGHTA and CDR2 FQGNSA. With 1 base removed from V and 4 bases from J, the gap between germline ends came to 8 bases. CDR3 sequence reads: CASSLERTYEQYF. The CDR3, as DNA: TGTGCCAGCAGCTTAGAGCGGACTTACGAGCAGTACTTC.

The chain is built from TRBV3-1 (or the pseudogene TRBV3-2) and TRBJ1-3, with 8 bases aligning to TRBD1. Per the germline V gene, CDR1 is LGHDT and CDR2 is YNNKEL (reference sequence). The V and J ends lost 1 base and 5 bases, in that order; junction bases with no gene match: 4. The CDR3 loop spans 15 amino acids. The CDR3 DNA is TGTGCCAGCAGCCAAGGAGGACAGGGCCGAAACACCATATATTTT. It codes for CASSQGGQGRNTIYF.